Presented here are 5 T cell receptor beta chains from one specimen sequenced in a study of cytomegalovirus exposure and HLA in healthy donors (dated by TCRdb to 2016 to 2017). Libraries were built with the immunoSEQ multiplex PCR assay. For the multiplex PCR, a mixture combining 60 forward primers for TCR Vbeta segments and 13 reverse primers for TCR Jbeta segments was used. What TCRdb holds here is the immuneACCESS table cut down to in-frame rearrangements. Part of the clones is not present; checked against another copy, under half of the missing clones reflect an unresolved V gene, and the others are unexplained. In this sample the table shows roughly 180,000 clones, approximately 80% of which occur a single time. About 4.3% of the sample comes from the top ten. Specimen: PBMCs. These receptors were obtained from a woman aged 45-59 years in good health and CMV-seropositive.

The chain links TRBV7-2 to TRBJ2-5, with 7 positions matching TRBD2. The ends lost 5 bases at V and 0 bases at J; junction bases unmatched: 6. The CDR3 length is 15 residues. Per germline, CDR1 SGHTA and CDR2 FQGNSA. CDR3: CASSLVGGYQETQYF. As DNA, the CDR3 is TGTGCCAGCAGCCTTGTGGGGGGGTACCAAGAGACCCAGTACTTC.

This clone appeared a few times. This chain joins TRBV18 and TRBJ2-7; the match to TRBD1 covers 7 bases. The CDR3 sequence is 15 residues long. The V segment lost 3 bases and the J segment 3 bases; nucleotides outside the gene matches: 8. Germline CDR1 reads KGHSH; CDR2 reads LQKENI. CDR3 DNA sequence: TGTGCCAGCTCACCCGGGACAGTCAGCCTCTACGAGCAGTACTTC. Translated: CASSPGTVSLYEQYF. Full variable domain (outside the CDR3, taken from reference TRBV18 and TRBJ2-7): NAGVMQNPRHLVRRRGQEARLRCSPMKGHSHVYWYRQLPEEGLKFMVYLQKENIIDESGMPKERFSAEFPKEGPSILRIQQVVRGDSAAYFCASSPGTVSLYEQYFGPGTRLTVT.

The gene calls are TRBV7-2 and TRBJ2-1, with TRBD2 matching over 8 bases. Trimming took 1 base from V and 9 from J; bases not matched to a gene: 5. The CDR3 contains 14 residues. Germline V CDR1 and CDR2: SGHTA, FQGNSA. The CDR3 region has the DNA TGTGCCAGCAGCTTAGGGACTAGCTTCGCTGAGCAGTTCTTC. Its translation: CASSLGTSFAEQFF.

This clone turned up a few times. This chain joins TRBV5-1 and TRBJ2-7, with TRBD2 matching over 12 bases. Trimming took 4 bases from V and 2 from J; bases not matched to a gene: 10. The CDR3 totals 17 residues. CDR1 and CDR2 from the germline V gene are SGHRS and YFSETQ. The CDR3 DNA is TGCGCCAGCAGCCCCTCCACTAGCGGGGGGCGACCCTACGAGCAGTACTTC. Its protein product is CASSPSTSGGRPYEQYF. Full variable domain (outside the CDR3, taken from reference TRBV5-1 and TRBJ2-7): KAGVTQTPRYLIKTRGQQVTLSCSPISGHRSVSWYQQTPGQGLQFLFEYFSETQRNKGNFPGRFSGRQFSNSRSEMNVSTLELGDSALYLCASSPSTSGGRPYEQYFGPGTRLTVT.

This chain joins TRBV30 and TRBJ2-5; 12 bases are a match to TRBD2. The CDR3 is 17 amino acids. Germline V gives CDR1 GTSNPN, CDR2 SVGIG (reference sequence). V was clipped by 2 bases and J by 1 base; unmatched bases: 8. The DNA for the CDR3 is TGTGCCTGGAGTCCCTCTAGCGGGGGGGCAGTCCAAGAGACCCAGTACTTC. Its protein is CAWSPSSGGAVQETQYF.